A single sample gave rise to the 31 T cell receptor beta chains below, sequenced in a study of Ad26.COV2.S vaccination and SARS-CoV-2 variants. Profiled with immunoSEQ multiplex PCR; TCRdb holds only in-frame clones, not every one. The sample holds 350,000 to 400,000 clones; approximately 86% are singletons and the top ten take roughly 3.2%. Treatment in this sample: 15 to 20 received Ad26.COV2.S at low or high dose, single or two shots; several received placebo; per-sample allocation not given. Sampling occurred on day 63 after the first vaccine or placebo injection. The material was peripheral blood, obtained in a trial of Ad26.COV2.S vaccine versus placebo. The receptors here all came from a person between 18 and 65 years old who received the Ad26.COV2.S COVID-19 vaccine or a placebo.

The chain employs TRBV9 and TRBJ1-4; TRBD1 matches 10 bases. The CDR3 sequence is 14 residues long. V shed 3 bases and J 10 bases; nucleotides not matched to a gene: 6. In germline, CDR1 is SGDLS, CDR2 YYNGEE. The CDR3 spells CASSAGTGVGKLFF. CDR3 DNA: TGTGCCAGCAGCGCCGGGACAGGGGTGGGAAAACTGTTTTTT.

This clone was observed a single time. The rearrangement links TRBV4-1 to TRBJ1-1; D gene ambiguous. This CDR3 comprises 11 residues. CDR1 is MGHRA and CDR2 is YSYEKL in the germline V gene. V lost 3 bases and J 5 bases, leaving 4 bases between the germline ends. The CDR3 sequence: CASSHLTEAFF. The CDR3 DNA reads as TGCGCCAGCAGCCATCTAACTGAAGCTTTCTTT.

V and J are TRBV7-2 and TRBJ2-7; a weak D match, TRBD1 (6 bases). The CDR3 contains 15 residues. Deletions cut 0 bases from V and 3 bases from J, with 12 bases between. Germline lookup yields CDR1 SGHTA and CDR2 FQGNSA. DNA for the CDR3: TGTGCCAGCAGCTTAGCCTCCGGGACATTCTACGAGCAGTACTTC. Its protein is CASSLASGTFYEQYF.

V gene TRBV3-1 (or the pseudogene TRBV3-2) combines with J gene TRBJ2-3; no clear D. V shed 3 bases and J shed 4 bases, with 14 bases lying between them. The CDR3 runs to 15 residues. Germline V lookup: CDR1 LGHDT, CDR2 YNNKEL (reference sequence). The CDR3 DNA sequence: TGTGCCAGCAGCCAGGCCCGCAGCCGCTCAGATACGCAGTATTTT. It encodes CASSQARSRSDTQYF.

This clone was picked up a small number of times. The V gene is TRBV5-1, the J gene TRBJ1-1; D is unresolved. Germline-derived CDR1 and CDR2 are SGHRS and YFSETQ. The CDR3 consists of 14 residues. With 3 bases removed from V and 1 base from J, the gap between germline ends came to 10 bases. For the CDR3, the DNA is TGCGCCAGCAGCTCCAACTCGGGGAACACTGAAGCTTTCTTT. Residues: CASSSNSGNTEAFF.

The CDR3 spells CASSQIGGLRSEQFF. The DNA for the CDR3 is TGCGCCAGCAGTCAAATCGGGGGCCTAAGGAGTGAGCAGTTCTTC. This chain joins TRBV4-1 and TRBJ2-1; D may correspond to TRBD1 or TRBD2 (6 bases each). The V and J ends lost 6 bases and 9 bases respectively, with 21 bases between them. The germline V gene encodes CDR1 MGHRA and CDR2 YSYEKL. The CDR3 runs to 15 residues.

The chain recombines TRBV19 with TRBJ1-5; 11 nucleotides agree with TRBD1. V shed 4 bases, J shed 5 bases, and the junction held 4 bases outside the gene matches. CDR3 length equals 15 residues. Germline V gives CDR1 LNHDA, CDR2 SQIVND (reference sequence). CDR3 DNA: TGTGCCAGTAGTAGCGGACAGGGGGCATATCAGCCCCAGCATTTT. Its protein is CASSSGQGAYQPQHF.

Details on this clone: The identical CDR3 is also encoded by other nucleotide sequences in the sample. The rearrangement links TRBV5-1 to TRBJ1-1, with TRBD1 matching 8 bases. The CDR3 spans 14 residues. Germline CDR1 reads SGHRS; CDR2 reads YFSETQ. Trimming removed 1 base from V and 5 bases from J; junction bases left unmatched: 4. CDR3 in amino acids: CASSLMTGDTEAFF. Written as DNA, the CDR3 is TGCGCCAGCAGCTTGATGACAGGGGATACTGAAGCTTTCTTT.

The chain carries TRBV3-1 (or the pseudogene TRBV3-2) and TRBJ1-2; D uncertain. The length of the CDR3 is 18 residues. Trimming left V 0 bases short and J 0 bases short, with 17 bases between. Germline-derived CDR1 and CDR2 are LGHDT and YNNKEL (reference sequence). Here the CDR3 DNA reads TGTGCCAGCAGCCAAGATCCGTACGGGCCCCATTCTAACTATGGCTACACCTTC. Encoded protein: CASSQDPYGPHSNYGYTF.

The chain carries TRBV29-1 and TRBJ2-7; 8 positions match TRBD1. The CDR3 is made up of 14 amino acids. J was trimmed by 6 bases and V by 0 bases; bases with no gene match: 7. Germline V CDR1 and CDR2: SQVTM, ANQGSEA. CDR3 in DNA: TGCAGCGTTGAAGATCGGGCAGGGGGCACCGAGCAGTACTTC. It yields the protein CSVEDRAGGTEQYF.

The chain links TRBV5-1 to TRBJ2-1; the D gene is possibly TRBD2 (5 bases). The V gene's germline CDR1 is SGHRS and CDR2 YFSETQ. This CDR3 is built from 13 residues. V dropped 5 bases and J dropped 10 bases, with 16 bases sitting between them. The CDR3: CASRDTLGSEQFF. CDR3 coding DNA: TGCGCCAGCAGAGACACCCTAGGGAGCGAGCAGTTCTTC.

The gene calls are TRBV10-3 and TRBJ1-6, with 9 bases lining up with TRBD1. Germline CDR1 ENHRY, CDR2 SYGVKD. Trimming took 4 bases from V and 6 from J; bases not matched to a gene: 4. CDR3 size: 15 residues. CDR3 bases: TGTGCCATCAGTGTTGGGGACAGGGTTAATTCACCCCTCCACTTT. This codes for CAISVGDRVNSPLHF.

The genes are TRBV13 and TRBJ2-2, with unresolved D. The CDR3 contains 13 residues. Looked up from germline, CDR1 is PRHDT and CDR2 is FYEKMQ (reference sequence). V was trimmed by 5 bases and J by 6 bases, leaving 10 bases between them. CDR3 sequence: CASSTTTAGELFF. The CDR3 DNA reads TGTGCCAGCAGCACCACGACCGCCGGGGAGCTGTTTTTT.

The J gene is TRBJ2-5, the V gene TRBV5-4; maybe TRBD1 (5 bases). Germline V lookup: CDR1 SGHNT, CDR2 YYREEE (reference sequence). This CDR3 region has 12 residues. V lost 6 bases and J lost 7, with 13 bases in between. The CDR3 coding sequence is TGTGCCAGCATTTCAGGGTTGGGGACCCAGTACTTC. Its translation: CASISGLGTQYF.

The genes are TRBV6-5 and TRBJ1-2; TRBD1 agrees at 7 bases. In germline, CDR1 is MNHEY, CDR2 SVGAGI. The junction had 7 bases not matched to a gene; V was cut back by 2 bases and J by 4 bases. There are 15 residues in the CDR3. The CDR3 loop reads CASSYTRDSSYGYTF. CDR3 nucleotide sequence: TGTGCCAGCAGTTACACCCGGGACAGCTCCTATGGCTACACCTTC.

The rearrangement links TRBV5-5 to TRBJ1-1; D remains unclear. CDR1 and CDR2 from the germline V gene are SGHKS and YYEKEE (reference sequence). V lost 1 base, J lost 2 bases, and 6 bases lay in between. The length of the CDR3 is 13 residues. The CDR3: CASSLRPNTEAFF. As DNA, the CDR3 is TGTGCCAGCAGCTTGCGACCTAACACTGAAGCTTTCTTT.

The chain is built from TRBV7-2 and TRBJ2-2; TRBD1 matches at 7 bases. The junction had 2 bases not matched to a gene; V was cut back by 10 bases and J by 0 bases. The CDR3 is 13 amino acids. Per germline, CDR1 SGHTA and CDR2 FQGNSA. The CDR3 sequence: CATGTANTGELFF. DNA for the CDR3: TGTGCCACAGGGACAGCGAACACCGGGGAGCTGTTTTTT.

The chain joins TRBV30 to TRBJ1-5, with D maybe TRBD1 (6 bases). Germline V gives CDR1 GTSNPN, CDR2 SVGIG (reference sequence). Trimming shortened V by 5 bases and J by 0 bases, and 8 bases separated the two germline ends. CDR3 size: 13 residues. Here the CDR3 reads CAWGQTSNQPQHF. In nucleotides, the CDR3 is TGTGCCTGGGGACAGACTAGCAATCAGCCCCAGCATTTT.

V gene TRBV5-1 combines with J gene TRBJ2-5; 7 bases line up with TRBD2. V shed 0 bases and J 4 bases; nucleotides not matched to a gene: 9. CDR1 is SGHRS, CDR2 YFSETQ, per germline. The CDR3 runs to 16 residues. The CDR3 spells CASSLAYVPSGETQYF. CDR3 nucleotide sequence: TGCGCCAGCAGCTTGGCCTATGTTCCTAGCGGAGAGACCCAGTACTTC. Full variable domain (remainder filled in from reference TRBV5-1 and TRBJ2-5): KAGVTQTPRYLIKTRGQQVTLSCSPISGHRSVSWYQQTPGQGLQFLFEYFSETQRNKGNFPGRFSGRQFSNSRSEMNVSTLELGDSALYLCASSLAYVPSGETQYFGPGTRLLVL.

V usage is TRBV7-8 and J usage is TRBJ2-5, with 10 bases that match TRBD2. Germline CDR1 SGHVS, CDR2 FQNEAQ. Trimming removed 4 bases from V and 2 bases from J; junction bases left unmatched: 7. This CDR3 region has 16 residues. The chain's CDR3 is CASSSQRGGGQETQYF. CDR3 sequence (DNA): TGTGCCAGCAGCTCCCAGCGGGGGGGAGGGCAAGAGACCCAGTACTTC. Filled out from reference TRBV7-8 and TRBJ2-5, the complete variable domain reads GAGVSQSPRYKVAKRGQDVALRCDPISGHVSLFWYQQALGQGPEFLTYFQNEAQLDKSGLPSDRFFAERPEGSVSTLKIQRTQQEDSAVYLCASSSQRGGGQETQYFGPGTRLLVL.

This chain joins TRBV19 and TRBJ2-3, with 7 bases matching TRBD1. V dropped 4 bases and J dropped 6; count of bases not matched to a gene: 4. Germline CDR1 LNHDA, CDR2 SQIVND (reference sequence). The CDR3 runs to 13 residues. DNA of the CDR3: TGTGCCAGTAGTAAGACAGGGTTGGATACGCAGTATTTT. This codes for CASSKTGLDTQYF.

This rearrangement joins TRBV5-4 to TRBJ2-3, with D unclear. This CDR3 is built from 12 residues. With 4 bases removed from V and 0 bases from J, the gap between germline ends came to 3 bases. Germline values: CDR1 SGHNT, CDR2 YYREEE (reference sequence). This chain's CDR3 is CASSVSTDTQYF. DNA for the CDR3: TGTGCCAGCAGCGTTAGCACAGATACGCAGTATTTT.

V is TRBV4-1 and J is TRBJ2-1; no clear D gene. Germline V gives CDR1 MGHRA, CDR2 YSYEKL. The CDR3 extends over 13 amino acids. V lost 4 bases and J 6 bases, leaving 10 bases between the germline ends. This CDR3 reads CASSRTAANEQFF. In DNA form, the CDR3 reads TGCGCCAGCAGCCGAACCGCGGCCAATGAGCAGTTCTTC.

This clone was detected once. This rearrangement joins TRBV11-2 to TRBJ2-2, with D possibly being TRBD1 (6 bases). CDR1 and CDR2 (germline): SGHAT, FQNNGV. The CDR3 has 19 residues. V gave up 6 bases and J gave up 1 base, with 24 bases separating them. Here the CDR3 DNA reads TGTGCCAGCAGTAGCCCCAACAACATGGGGACACTGAACACCGGGGAGCTGTTTTTT. Translated: CASSSPNNMGTLNTGELFF.

The chain uses TRBV7-9 and TRBJ1-1; the D gene is possibly TRBD1 (5 bases). The V gene's germline CDR1 is SEHNR and CDR2 FQNEAQ (reference sequence). This CDR3 region has 13 residues. V was trimmed by 7 bases and J by 5 bases, leaving 14 bases between them. CDR3 region: CASTWGGRTEAFF. The CDR3, as DNA: TGTGCCAGCACATGGGGGGGACGAACTGAAGCTTTCTTT.

V is TRBV6-5 and J is TRBJ1-2, with TRBD1 matching 9 bases. The CDR3 sequence is 15 residues long. The trim removed 0 bases at V and 1 base at J, leaving 0 bases unmatched. CDR1 and CDR2 (germline): MNHEY, SVGAGI. CDR3 DNA sequence: TGTGCCAGCAGTTACTCGGGACAGGGTAACTATGGCTACACCTTC. It yields the protein CASSYSGQGNYGYTF.

The chain carries TRBV21-1 and TRBJ1-1. TRBV21-1 is deemed a pseudogene. The CDR3 contains 15 residues. The CDR3 region is CASSTDRVMNTEAFF. In DNA, the CDR3 is TGTGCCAGCAGCACCGATCGGGTAATGAACACTGAAGCTTTCTTT.

The chain combines TRBV7-2 with TRBJ2-2, with D unresolved. Germline-derived CDR1 and CDR2 are SGHTA and FQGNSA. The CDR3 totals 15 residues. V lost 1 base and J 3 bases, leaving 9 bases between the germline ends. CDR3 sequence: CASSLGPLDTGELFF. As DNA, the CDR3 is TGTGCCAGCAGCTTAGGCCCGTTAGACACCGGGGAGCTGTTTTTT.

The chain couples TRBV2 to TRBJ1-1; weak D call: TRBD1 (5 bases). V was clipped by 7 bases and J by 2 bases, with 11 bases between them. The CDR3 is 13 residues long. Germline CDR1 and CDR2: SNHLY and FYNNEI. In nucleotides, the CDR3 is TGTGCCAGCAAGGGGCGGATAAACACTGAAGCTTTCTTT. Encoded protein: CASKGRINTEAFF.

CDR3 DNA: TGTGCCAGCAGCAGGACAGAGAACAATGAGCAGTTCTTC. Protein: CASSRTENNEQFF. The chain has TRBV9 and TRBJ2-1; maybe TRBD1 (6 bases). Germline V lookup: CDR1 SGDLS, CDR2 YYNGEE. The CDR3 is made up of 13 amino acids. V was shortened by 4 bases and J by 5 bases, with 10 bases between the two germline ends.

The V call is TRBV2, the J call TRBJ1-1; D might be TRBD1 (6 bases). The length of the CDR3 is 14 residues. The germline V gene has CDR1 SNHLY and CDR2 FYNNEI. V was pared by 7 bases and J by 0 bases, with 12 bases between. CDR3 amino acids: CASTQQGLNTEAFF. CDR3 DNA: TGTGCCAGCACCCAACAGGGCTTGAACACTGAAGCTTTCTTT. The full variable domain, rest sourced from reference TRBV2 and TRBJ1-1, is EPEVTQTPSHQVTQMGQEVILRCVPISNHLYFYWYRQILGQKVEFLVSFYNNEISEKSEIFDDQFSVERPDGSNFTLKIRSTKLEDSAMYFCASTQQGLNTEAFFGQGTRLTVV.